This record looks at one T cell receptor (beta chain) sequence and its context. This sample was included in a study of shared clonotypes between healthy human individuals. Overall study: Donors had three CD4 naive, three CD4 memory, two CD8 naive and one CD8 memory plate apiece.

Here immunoSEQ multiplex PCR was the method, and the copy in TCRdb shows in-frame clones only, minus some. Of over a million clones in the sample, more than 75% are singletons; the top ten hold 0.61%. Healthy HIV-negative adults with no recent acute infections or vaccinations were recruited as donors. The clonotype comes from a young man in good health. Some clones in this sample may be carry-over from other donors' samples. Material for sequencing was memory CD4+ T cells from PBMCs. Subset here: CD45RA-negative fraction.

CDR3 residues: CSVEAGGPLANYGYTF. The CDR3 DNA follows: TGCAGCGTTGAGGCAGGGGGCCCGTTAGCTAACTATGGCTACACCTTC. The chain couples TRBV29-1 to TRBJ1-2, with TRBD1 matching over 8 bases. Germline CDR1 reads SQVTM; CDR2 reads ANQGSEA. The CDR3 totals 16 residues. The V and J ends lost 3 bases and 0 bases, in that order; junction bases with no gene match: 9.